This T cell receptor (beta chain) comes out of a study of T cell repertoires in cytomegalovirus infection. Notes on this clonotype: Its antigen is unidentified.

This CDR3 spans 17 amino acids. Germline V gives CDR1 DFQATT, CDR2 SNEGSKA (reference sequence). With V trimmed by 0 bases and J by 4 bases, 7 bases remained unmatched. TCRdb passed the reads through MiXCR, listing each CDR3 protein once. The sample shows more than 300,000 distinct CDR3 sequences, roughly a third of them seen only once. Material: cultured PBMCs, obtained from culture after CMV antigen stimulation. The rearrangement links TRBV20-1 to TRBJ2-1; TRBD2 agrees at 12 bases. The clonotype comes from a human donor in good health (CMV status not recorded). Some clones in this sample may be carry-over from other donors' samples. The CDR3 is CSARDLKTSGSYNEQFF. CDR3 in DNA: TGCAGTGCTAGAGATCTTAAGACTAGCGGGAGTTACAATGAGCAGTTCTTC.